Below, one TCR beta chain is given with its context. No antigen is known for it. The source of the sample is a study of T cell repertoires in cytomegalovirus infection. Study-wide context: CMV infection together with matching HLA type was indicated by public TCR beta signatures.

The study's findings and limits: Across the ex vivo response, the dominant clonotypes were HLA-C-restricted CMV-specific TCR beta clonotypes.

TCRdb redid the calling of the reads with MiXCR, one entry per CDR3 protein. The table lists approximately 500,000 distinct CDR3 sequences, approximately 15% of them singletons. Per germline, CDR1 MNHEY and CDR2 SVGEGT. The CDR3 length is 15 residues. V was clipped by 6 bases and J by 5 bases; unmatched bases: 5. The source of this sequence is a human donor in good health (CMV status not recorded). Some clones in this sample may be carry-over from other donors' samples. The specimen sequenced was CD8+ T cells from PBMCs. V gene TRBV6-2 or TRBV6-3 combines with J gene TRBJ2-3; TRBD2 agrees at 13 bases. CDR3 residues: CASSTSGRAVDTQYF. CDR3 DNA sequence: TGTGCCAGCAGCACTAGCGGGAGGGCCGTAGATACGCAGTATTTT.